A single sample is the source of the 3 T cell receptor beta chains below, sequenced in a study of T-cell reconstitution after alpha-beta-depleted transplantation in children (dated by TCRdb to 2016 to 2017). Libraries were constructed by PCR. The data were produced on an Illumina HiSeq 2500. TCR libraries were prepared with molecular barcoding, using unique molecular identifiers to normalize TCRbeta repertoire quantification. TCRdb ran its own pipeline on the public reads, namely fastp trimming at Q25 and MiXCR clone calling, and kept in-frame beta chains. For every CDR3 protein sequence, its rows merge into one entry that carries the most common genes and DNA. This sample comprises roughly 500,000 distinct CDR3 sequences, approximately 20% of them detected only once. The top ten clones comprise 3% to 4% of the sample. Sequenced material: PBMCs from the stem cell graft donor, taken from the stem cell graft. Receptors were obtained from a human donor who donated a stem cell graft to a child with acute lymphoblastic leukemia.

The chain carries TRBV23-1 and TRBJ2-7, with D unclear. TRBV23-1 is marked as an open reading frame, function uncertain. This CDR3 is 16 amino acids long. Trimming shortened V by 5 bases and J by 4 bases, and 21 bases separated the two germline ends. The CDR3 loop reads CASSSKIRARRYEQYF. In nucleotides, the CDR3 is TGCGCCAGCAGTTCAAAAATCCGGGCAAGGAGATACGAGCAGTACTTC.

The chain joins TRBV3-1 to TRBJ2-1, with D unclear. This CDR3 spans 12 amino acids. Germline V gene lookup returns CDR1 LGHDT and CDR2 YNNKEL (reference sequence). Trimming removed 3 bases from V and 7 bases from J, with 7 bases in between. The CDR3 region has the DNA TGTGCCAGCAGCCAGGCTTCGAATGAGCAGTTCTTC. This encodes CASSQASNEQFF.

V and J are TRBV29-1 and TRBJ2-1; TRBD2 matches 7 bases. This CDR3 spans 12 amino acids. Trimming at V came to 4 bases and at J to 13 bases, leaving 10 bases not matched to a gene. CDR1 SQVTM and CDR2 ANQGSEA come from the germline V gene. The CDR3 DNA is TGCAGCGTTGCCCCCGGGGGGTTACTACAGTTCTTC. Protein product: CSVAPGGLLQFF.